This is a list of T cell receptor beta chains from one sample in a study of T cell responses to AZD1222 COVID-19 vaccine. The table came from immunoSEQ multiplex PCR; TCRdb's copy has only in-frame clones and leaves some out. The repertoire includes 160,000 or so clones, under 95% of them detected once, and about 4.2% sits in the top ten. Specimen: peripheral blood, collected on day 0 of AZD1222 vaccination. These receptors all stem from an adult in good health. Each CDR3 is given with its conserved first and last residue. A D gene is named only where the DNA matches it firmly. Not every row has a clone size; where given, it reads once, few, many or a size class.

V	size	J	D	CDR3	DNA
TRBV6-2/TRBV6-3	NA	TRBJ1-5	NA	CASSSRGGAQYSNQPQHF	TGTGCCAGCAGTTCGCGGGGGGGGGCACAATATAGCAATCAGCCCCAGCATTTT
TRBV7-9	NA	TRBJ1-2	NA	CASSSSKGYGYTF	TGTGCCAGCAGCTCATCCAAGGGCTATGGCTACACCTTC
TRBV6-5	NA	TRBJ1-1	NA	CASRPFGPATEAFF	TGTGCCAGCAGGCCGTTTGGCCCCGCCACTGAAGCTTTCTTT
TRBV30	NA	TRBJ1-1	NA	CAWKADSPATEAFF	TGTGCCTGGAAAGCGGACAGCCCGGCCACTGAAGCTTTCTTT
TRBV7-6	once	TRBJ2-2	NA	CASSLGIGELFF	TGTGCCAGCAGCTTAGGGATAGGGGAGCTGTTTTTT
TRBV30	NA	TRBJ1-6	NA	CAWGRGGSYNSPLHF	TGTGCCTGGGGACGGGGAGGCTCCTATAATTCACCCCTCCACTTT
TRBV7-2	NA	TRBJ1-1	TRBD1	CASSSGGTGKTEAFF	TGTGCCAGCAGCTCGGGCGGGACAGGGAAAACTGAAGCTTTCTTT
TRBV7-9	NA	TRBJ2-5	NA	CASSLAGWYQETQYF	TGTGCCAGCAGCTTAGCAGGGTGGTACCAAGAGACCCAGTACTTC
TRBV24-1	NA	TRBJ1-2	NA	CATSDRAISPYGYTF	TGTGCCACCAGTGATCGGGCGATATCTCCCTATGGCTACACCTTC
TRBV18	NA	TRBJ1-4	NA	CASSLWGRYEKLFF	TGTGCCAGCTCACTCTGGGGGCGGTATGAAAAACTGTTTTTT
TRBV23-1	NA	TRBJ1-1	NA	CASSQSPGAGTEAFF	TGCGCCAGCAGTCAATCGCCGGGGGCGGGAACTGAAGCTTTCTTT
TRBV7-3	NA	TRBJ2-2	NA	CASSLRAPLTNTGELFF	TGTGCCAGCAGCTTACGGGCACCGTTGACGAACACCGGGGAGCTGTTTTTT
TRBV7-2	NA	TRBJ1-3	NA	CASSLASGPGNTIYF	TGTGCCAGCAGCTTAGCGTCAGGTCCTGGAAACACCATATATTTT
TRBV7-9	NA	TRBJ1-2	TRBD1	CASSLGAGQGAGGYTF	TGTGCCAGCAGCTTGGGCGCGGGACAGGGGGCAGGTGGCTACACCTTC
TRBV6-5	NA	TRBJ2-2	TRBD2	CASGGGRALSGELFF	TGTGCCAGCGGCGGCGGGAGGGCCTTATCCGGGGAGCTGTTTTTT
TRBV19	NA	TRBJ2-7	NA	CASSMAGLVNEQYF	TGTGCCAGTAGTATGGCGGGATTAGTAAACGAGCAGTACTTC
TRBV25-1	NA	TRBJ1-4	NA	CASSEWESGPHQKLFF	TGTGCCAGCAGTGAATGGGAATCCGGCCCGCATCAAAAACTGTTTTTT
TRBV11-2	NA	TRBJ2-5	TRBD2	CASSPSGGYQETQYF	TGTGCCAGCAGCCCTAGCGGGGGGTACCAAGAGACCCAGTACTTC
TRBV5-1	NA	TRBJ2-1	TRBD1	CASSSGQANDNEQFF	TGCGCCAGCAGCTCCGGACAGGCTAACGACAATGAGCAGTTCTTC
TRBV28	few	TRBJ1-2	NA	CASSLYGGASTF	TGTGCCAGCAGTTTGTATGGGGGGGCAAGCACCTTC
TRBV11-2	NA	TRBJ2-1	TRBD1	CASRSLRGQAHNEQFF	TGTGCCAGCAGATCCCTCAGGGGACAGGCGCACAATGAGCAGTTCTTC
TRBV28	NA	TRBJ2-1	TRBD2	CASSLLAGGGYNEQFF	TGTGCCAGCAGTTTACTAGCGGGAGGGGGGTACAATGAGCAGTTCTTC
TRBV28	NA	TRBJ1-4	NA	CASSLSLGNEKLFF	TGTGCCAGCAGTTTATCCCTCGGGAATGAAAAACTGTTTTTT
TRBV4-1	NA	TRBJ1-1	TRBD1	CASSQVAGQGEAFF	TGCGCCAGCAGCCAAGTTGCCGGACAGGGTGAAGCTTTCTTT
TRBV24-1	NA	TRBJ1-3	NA	CATSDSGRSSGNTIYF	TGTGCCACCAGTGATTCGGGACGGAGCTCTGGAAACACCATATATTTT
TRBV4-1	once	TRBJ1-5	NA	CASMGRNSNQPQHF	TGCGCCAGCATGGGTAGGAATAGCAATCAGCCCCAGCATTTT
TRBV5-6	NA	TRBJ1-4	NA	CASSLSRSEKLFF	TGTGCCAGCAGCTTGTCTAGGTCCGAAAAACTGTTTTTT
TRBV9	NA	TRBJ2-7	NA	CASSPSPGYYEQYF	TGTGCCAGCAGCCCCTCACCTGGGTATTACGAGCAGTACTTC
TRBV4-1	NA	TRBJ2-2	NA	CASSHLRNTGELFF	TGCGCCAGCAGCCACCTTCGGAACACCGGGGAGCTGTTTTTT
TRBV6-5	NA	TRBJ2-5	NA	CASSSGGPKGTQYF	TGTGCCAGCAGTTCCGGGGGGCCGAAGGGGACCCAGTACTTC
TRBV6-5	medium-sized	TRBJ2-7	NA	CASNPWGGGEQYF	TGTGCCAGCAACCCGTGGGGTGGTGGCGAGCAGTACTTC
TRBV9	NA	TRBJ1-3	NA	CASSVAWSPGNTIYF	TGTGCCAGCAGCGTAGCCTGGTCTCCAGGAAACACCATATATTTT
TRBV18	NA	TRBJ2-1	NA	CASSPQAVSYNEQFF	TGTGCCAGCTCACCACAAGCGGTCTCCTACAATGAGCAGTTCTTC
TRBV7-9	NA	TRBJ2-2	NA	CASSLVGARTGELFF	TGTGCCAGCAGCTTAGTGGGGGCACGGACCGGGGAGCTGTTTTTT
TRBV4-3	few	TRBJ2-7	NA	CASSQAPGTYEQYF	TGCGCCAGCAGCCAAGCCCCAGGGACCTACGAGCAGTACTTC
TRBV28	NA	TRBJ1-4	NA	CASSRSTNEKLFF	TGTGCCAGCAGTAGATCTACTAATGAAAAACTGTTTTTT
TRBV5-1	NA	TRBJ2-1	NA	CASSFTENEQFF	TGCGCCAGCAGCTTTACCGAAAATGAGCAGTTCTTC
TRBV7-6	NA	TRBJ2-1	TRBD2	CASSLAPLAGVNEQFF	TGTGCCAGCAGCTTAGCGCCCCTAGCGGGAGTCAATGAGCAGTTCTTC
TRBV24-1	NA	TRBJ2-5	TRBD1	CATSDRGIQGAKETQYF	TGTGCCACCAGTGATCGGGGTATCCAGGGGGCCAAAGAGACCCAGTACTTC
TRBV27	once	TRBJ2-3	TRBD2	CASSLRQTSGRAGTDTQYF	TGTGCCAGCAGTTTACGTCAGACTAGCGGGAGGGCCGGAACAGATACGCAGTATTTT
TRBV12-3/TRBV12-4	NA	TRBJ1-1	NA	CASSPTGAEAFF	TGTGCCAGCAGTCCGACAGGTGCCGAAGCTTTCTTT
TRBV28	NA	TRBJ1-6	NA	CASSLRERRNSPLHF	TGTGCCAGCAGCCTCAGGGAGCGACGTAATTCACCCCTCCACTTT
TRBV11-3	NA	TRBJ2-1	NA	CASSLDPSGAGYNEQFF	TGTGCCAGCAGCTTAGATCCCTCGGGAGCTGGGTACAATGAGCAGTTCTTC
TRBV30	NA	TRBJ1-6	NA	CAWKGGSYNSPLHF	TGTGCCTGGAAGGGGGGCTCCTATAATTCACCCCTCCACTTT
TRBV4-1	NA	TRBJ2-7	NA	CASSPGLLSSYEQYF	TGCGCCAGCAGCCCGGGACTTTTGAGCTCCTACGAGCAGTACTTC
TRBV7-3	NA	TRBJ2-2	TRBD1	CASSLGGTGDDTGELFF	TGTGCCAGCAGCTTGGGCGGGACAGGGGACGACACCGGGGAGCTGTTTTTT
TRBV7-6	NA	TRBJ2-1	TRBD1	CASSSGTGGIAYNEQFF	TGTGCCAGCAGCTCAGGGACAGGGGGCATCGCCTACAATGAGCAGTTCTTC
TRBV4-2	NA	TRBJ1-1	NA	CASSQAQLNTEAFF	TGTGCCAGCAGCCAAGCACAGCTGAACACTGAAGCTTTCTTT
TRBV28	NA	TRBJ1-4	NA	CASSGGAGEKLFF	TGTGCCAGCAGCGGGGGGGCAGGTGAAAAACTGTTTTTT
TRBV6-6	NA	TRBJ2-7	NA	CASSRTYEQYF	TGTGCCAGCAGTAGAACCTACGAGCAGTACTTC
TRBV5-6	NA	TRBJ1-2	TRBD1	CASSGVAGGPVRDGYTF	TGTGCCAGCAGCGGAGTGGCAGGGGGCCCCGTCAGGGATGGCTACACCTTC
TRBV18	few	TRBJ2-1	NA	CASSPLSLVAGGEQFF	TGTGCCAGCTCACCACTTTCGCTAGTAGCCGGGGGAGAGCAGTTCTTC
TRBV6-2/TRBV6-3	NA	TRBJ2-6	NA	CASSSSRAGANVLTF	TGTGCCAGCAGTTCGTCGCGGGCTGGGGCCAACGTCCTGACTTTC
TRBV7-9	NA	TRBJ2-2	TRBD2	CARELLADTGELFF	TGTGCCAGGGAGCTACTAGCGGATACCGGGGAGCTGTTTTTT
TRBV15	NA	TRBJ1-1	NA	CATRGMGNTEAFF	TGTGCCACCAGGGGGATGGGGAACACTGAAGCTTTCTTT
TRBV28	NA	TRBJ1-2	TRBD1	CASSLMQPGQGYGYTF	TGTGCCAGCAGTTTAATGCAGCCGGGACAGGGATATGGCTACACCTTC
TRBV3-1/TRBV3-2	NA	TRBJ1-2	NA	CASSQAGVYGYTF	TGTGCCAGCAGCCAAGCGGGCGTCTATGGCTACACCTTC
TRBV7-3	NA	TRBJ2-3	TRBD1	CASSSPAGGVRTDTQYF	TGTGCCAGCAGCTCCCCGGCAGGGGGTGTACGCACAGATACGCAGTATTTT